This T cell receptor (beta chain) was sequenced in a study of CD8 T cells in ankylosing spondylitis. Overall study results and limits: Ankylosing spondylitis blood appeared to carry a characteristic TCR beta motif of several highly homologous variants. The study looked at matched synovial fluid samples from ankylosing spondylitis patients. Disease-linked clones were reported to be significantly enriched there. Some motif variants were previously reported in reactive arthritis synovial fluid and blood.

This CDR3 is built from 13 residues. Germline-derived CDR1 and CDR2 are SGHTA and FQGNSA. V was pared by 5 bases and J by 8 bases, with 6 bases of the junction left unmatched. Libraries of TCR beta came from quantitative 5'-RACE with molecular barcodes. TCRdb ran MiXCR on the 5' RACE reads and lists one entry per CDR3 protein. Of around 890,000 distinct CDR3 sequences listed, 12% are singletons. Regarding this clonotype: The target antigen is unknown.

The source is a male donor with ankylosing spondylitis. Sequenced: blood, either unsorted or a sorted T cell fraction (not recorded which). The rearrangement uses TRBV7-2 and TRBJ1-2; 9 bases map to TRBD1. The CDR3 sequence: CASSGWTGVGYTF. CDR3 sequence (DNA): TGTGCCAGCAGCGGCTGGACAGGGGTAGGCTACACCTTC.